This T cell receptor (beta chain) was sequenced in a study of response to subunit inactivated influenza vaccine. Each CDR3 protein gets one entry after TCRdb re-called the RT-PCR reads with MiXCR. This table has roughly 630,000 distinct CDR3 sequences, 14% appearing once. Whole-study results and caveats: Authors suggested each seasonal flu vaccination may recruit only limited numbers of new T cells.

The CDR3 runs 18 residues. Germline values: CDR1 SGHAT, CDR2 FQNNGV. Losses at the gene ends were 4 bases for V and 7 bases for J; bases not matched to a gene: 14. As concerns this clonotype: The antigen remains undetermined.

V is TRBV11-2 and J is TRBJ1-6; the match to TRBD1 covers 9 bases. Source: PBMCs from blood, taken 14 to 15 days before vaccination. The clonotype was recovered from a man aged 45 to 65 who received an inactivated influenza vaccine. As DNA, the CDR3 is TGTGCCAGCAGCTCCCGTTTCACAGGGGGCGCGTGGAATTCACCCCTCCACTTT. Translated: CASSSRFTGGAWNSPLHF.